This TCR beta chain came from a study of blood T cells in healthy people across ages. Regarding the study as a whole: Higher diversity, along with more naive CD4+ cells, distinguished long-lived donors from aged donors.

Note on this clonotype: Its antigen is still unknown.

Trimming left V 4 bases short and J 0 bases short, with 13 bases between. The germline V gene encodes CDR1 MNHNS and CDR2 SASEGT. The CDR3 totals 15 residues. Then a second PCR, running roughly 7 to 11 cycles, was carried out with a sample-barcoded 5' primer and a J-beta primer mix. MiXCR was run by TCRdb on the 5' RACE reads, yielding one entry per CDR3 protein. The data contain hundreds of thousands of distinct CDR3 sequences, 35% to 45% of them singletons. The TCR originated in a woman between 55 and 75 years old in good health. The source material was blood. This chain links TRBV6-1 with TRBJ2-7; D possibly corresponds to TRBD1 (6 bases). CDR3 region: CASSASQTGSYEQYF. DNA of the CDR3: TGTGCCAGCAGTGCAAGCCAGACAGGCTCCTACGAGCAGTACTTC.